A single sample gave rise to the 8 T cell receptor beta chains below, sequenced in a study of blood T cell repertoires in COVID-19. The data were produced by immunoSEQ multiplex PCR, yet TCRdb's version contains in-frame clones alone and is incomplete. The sample has 200,000 to 300,000 clones; 80% to 90% are singletons. The sample comprised peripheral blood. These receptors originate from a man aged 60-69 years with acute or convalescent COVID-19.

This chain connects TRBV15 to TRBJ2-1; 7 bases map to TRBD1. V gave up 5 bases and J gave up 1 base; unmatched junction bases: 5. From germline, CDR1 is LNHNV and CDR2 YYDKDF (reference sequence). The CDR3 has 15 residues. CDR3 region: CATSRRQGSYNEQFF. For the CDR3, the DNA is TGTGCCACCAGCCGCAGACAGGGTTCCTACAATGAGCAGTTCTTC.

The chain uses TRBV7-9 and TRBJ2-2, with TRBD2 identical over 12 bases. This CDR3 comprises 15 residues. The J segment lost 3 bases and the V segment lost 5 bases, leaving 1 base of the junction unmatched. Germline assignment: CDR1 SEHNR and CDR2 FQNEAQ (reference sequence). This chain's CDR3 is CASSRLAGDTGELFF. DNA for the CDR3: TGTGCCAGCAGCAGACTAGCGGGAGACACCGGGGAGCTGTTTTTT. Full variable domain (rest looked up from reference TRBV7-9 and TRBJ2-2): DTGVSQNPRHKITKRGQNVTFRCDPISEHNRLYWYRQTLGQGPEFLTYFQNEAQLEKSRLLSDRFSAERPKGSFSTLEIQRTEQGDSAMYLCASSRLAGDTGELFFGEGSRLTVL.

The chain employs TRBV5-1 and TRBJ2-7; 9 bases match TRBD1. CDR1 SGHRS and CDR2 YFSETQ come from the germline V gene. J gave up 6 bases and V 4 bases, and 8 bases lay outside the gene matches. The CDR3 has 14 residues. CDR3: CASSPGQTGGEQYF. The CDR3, as DNA: TGCGCCAGCAGCCCCGGCCAGACAGGGGGCGAGCAGTACTTC.

This chain links TRBV6-5 with TRBJ2-4, with 8 bases that match TRBD1. The germline V gene encodes CDR1 MNHEY and CDR2 SVGAGI. This CDR3 spans 16 amino acids. J gave up 1 base and V 4 bases, and 6 bases lay outside the gene matches. The CDR3 region has the DNA TGTGCCAGCAGTTCAGGGGGCGGATGGGCCAAAAACATTCAGTACTTC. Protein sequence: CASSSGGGWAKNIQYF.

The gene calls are TRBV12-3 or TRBV12-4 and TRBJ2-7; possibly TRBD2 for D (5 bases). V was shortened by 3 bases and J by 3 bases, with 9 bases between the two germline ends. CDR3 length equals 13 residues. CDR3 loop: CASSFGRHYEQYF. CDR3 in DNA: TGTGCCAGCAGTTTTGGGAGACACTACGAGCAGTACTTC.

The chain joins TRBV19 to TRBJ2-7; 7 bases match TRBD1. The CDR3 spans 13 residues. With V trimmed by 5 bases and J by 3 bases, 4 bases remained unmatched. Per the germline V gene, CDR1 is LNHDA and CDR2 is SQIVND (reference sequence). The CDR3 coding sequence is TGTGCCAGTAGTCCCGGACAGGTCTACGAGCAGTACTTC. Its protein product is CASSPGQVYEQYF.

The rearrangement links TRBV27 to TRBJ2-7; D is perhaps TRBD2 (6 bases). CDR1 and CDR2 from the germline V gene are MNHEY and SMNVEV (reference sequence). The V end was cut by 2 bases, the J end by 0 bases, with 14 bases between. CDR3 length: 16 residues. CDR3 nucleotides: TGTGCCAGCAGTTTAAGTGGAATAGCGGACTCCTACGAGCAGTACTTC. The encoded protein is CASSLSGIADSYEQYF.

The gene calls are TRBV5-1 and TRBJ2-1, with 11 bases identical to TRBD2. Germline CDR1 is SGHRS and CDR2 is YFSETQ. CDR3 length: 15 amino acids. Trimming removed 4 bases from V and 4 bases from J; junction bases left unmatched: 4. CDR3 DNA: TGCGCCAGCAGCCCCGGGACTAGCGGATACAATGAGCAGTTCTTC. Translated, it gives CASSPGTSGYNEQFF.